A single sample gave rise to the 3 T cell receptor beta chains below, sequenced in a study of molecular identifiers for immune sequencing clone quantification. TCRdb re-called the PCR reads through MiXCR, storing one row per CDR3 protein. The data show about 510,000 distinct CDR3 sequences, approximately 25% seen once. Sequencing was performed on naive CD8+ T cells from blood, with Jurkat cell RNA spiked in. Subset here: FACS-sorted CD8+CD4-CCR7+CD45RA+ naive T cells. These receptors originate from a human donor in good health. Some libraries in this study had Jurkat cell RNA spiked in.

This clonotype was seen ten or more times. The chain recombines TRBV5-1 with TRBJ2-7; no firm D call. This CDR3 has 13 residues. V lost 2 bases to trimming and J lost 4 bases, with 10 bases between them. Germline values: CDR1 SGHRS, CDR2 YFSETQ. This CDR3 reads CASSLPDGYEQYF. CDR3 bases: TGCGCCAGCAGCTTACCGGACGGGTACGAGCAGTACTTC. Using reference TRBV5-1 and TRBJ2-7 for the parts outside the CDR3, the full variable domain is KAGVTQTPRYLIKTRGQQVTLSCSPISGHRSVSWYQQTPGQGLQFLFEYFSETQRNKGNFPGRFSGRQFSNSRSEMNVSTLELGDSALYLCASSLPDGYEQYFGPGTRLTVT.

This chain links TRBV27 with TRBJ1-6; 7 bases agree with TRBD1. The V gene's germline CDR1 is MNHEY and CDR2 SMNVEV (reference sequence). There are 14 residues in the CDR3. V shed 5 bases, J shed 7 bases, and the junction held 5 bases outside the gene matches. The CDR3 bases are TGTGCCAGCAGTCCCAAGGGGGCAAATTCACCCCTCCACTTT. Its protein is CASSPKGANSPLHF.

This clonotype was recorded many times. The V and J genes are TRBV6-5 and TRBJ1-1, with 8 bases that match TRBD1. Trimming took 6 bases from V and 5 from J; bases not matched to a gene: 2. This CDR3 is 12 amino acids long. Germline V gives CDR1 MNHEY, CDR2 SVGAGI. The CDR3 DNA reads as TGTGCCAGCAGGGACAGGGTTACTGAAGCTTTCTTT. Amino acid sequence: CASRDRVTEAFF.